Listed below are T cell receptor beta chains from one sample, sequenced in a study of chemoradiotherapy in HPV16-positive cancers. TCRdb's table, derived via immunoSEQ multiplex PCR, lists solely in-frame clones and lacks some. The repertoire holds 1,500 to 2,000 clones, with more than 80% as singletons. Here the sequenced sample was tumor tissue, taken from a patient who underwent chemoradiotherapy. The receptors were sampled from a human donor with HPV-associated anogenital cancer. Each CDR3 is given with its conserved first and last residue. A D gene is named only where the DNA matches it firmly. Part of the rows lack a size; the others show once, few, many or a class for expanded clones.

d_gene	v_gene	j_gene	abundance	CDR3nt	CDR3aa
NA	TRBV5-1	TRBJ2-2	NA	TGCGCCAGCAGCCCCGATAGGGCTAACACCGGGGAGCTGTTTTTT	CASSPDRANTGELFF
TRBD1	TRBV10-3	TRBJ1-5	once	TGTGCCAGTGGACAGGGTGGGCAGCCCCAGCATTTT	CASGQGGQPQHF
NA	TRBV27	TRBJ2-3	NA	TGTGCCAGCACCGATCAGGCCGCAGATACGCAGTATTTT	CASTDQAADTQYF
TRBD2	TRBV19	TRBJ2-1	NA	TGTGCCAGTAAGACTAGCGGGAGGGCTAATGAGCAGTTCTTC	CASKTSGRANEQFF
NA	TRBV30	TRBJ1-2	NA	TGTGCCTGGAGTGTATCCGCTAACTATGGCTACACCTTC	CAWSVSANYGYTF
TRBD1	TRBV5-5	TRBJ2-7	NA	TGTGCCAGCAGCCGATTTCCAAAAACAGGGGCCGACTACGAGCAGTACTTC	CASSRFPKTGADYEQYF
NA	TRBV5-6	TRBJ1-2	NA	TGTGCCAGCAGCCCATTGGGGCATGGCTACACCTTC	CASSPLGHGYTF
NA	TRBV27	TRBJ2-3	NA	TGTGCCAGCAGTCGGACGTATCAGGGCACAGATACGCAGTATTTT	CASSRTYQGTDTQYF
NA	TRBV5-4	TRBJ2-1	once	TGTGCCAGCAGCCCGAGGGGGTTGAGCTCCTACAATGAGCAGTTCTTC	CASSPRGLSSYNEQFF
NA	TRBV25-1	TRBJ2-7	NA	TGTGCCAGCAGGGCCTCCGCGAGCTACGAGCAGTACTTC	CASRASASYEQYF
NA	TRBV14	TRBJ2-2	NA	TGTGCCAGCAGCCAAGTTAACACCGGGGAGCTGTTTTTT	CASSQVNTGELFF
NA	TRBV28	TRBJ2-5	NA	TGTGCCAGCAGTTGGGGGAACCGCGGGGAGACCCAGTACTTC	CASSWGNRGETQYF
NA	TRBV19	TRBJ1-5	NA	TGTGCCAGTAGCTCCATCGACAGTTCCAGTAGCAATCAGCCCCAGCATTTT	CASSSIDSSSSNQPQHF
NA	TRBV7-9	TRBJ2-1	NA	TGTGCCAGCAGCTTTTCGGTAGGCGCTGAGCAGTTCTTC	CASSFSVGAEQFF
TRBD2	TRBV27	TRBJ2-7	NA	TGTGCCAGCAGTTTAGATCCAGCGGGGGCCTACGAGCAGTACTTC	CASSLDPAGAYEQYF
NA	TRBV19	TRBJ2-2	NA	TGTGCCAGTATCGGGCTGGAGGGACGCAACACCGGGGAGCTGTTTTTT	CASIGLEGRNTGELFF
TRBD1	TRBV19	TRBJ2-7	NA	TGTGCCAGTAGAAAGACAGGGGGTGGCCACGAGCAGTACTTC	CASRKTGGGHEQYF
NA	TRBV6-1	TRBJ1-2	NA	TGTGCCAGCAGGGTTTTCGGGGGCCATGGCTACACCTTC	CASRVFGGHGYTF
NA	TRBV6-5	TRBJ1-1	NA	TGTGCCAGCAGTTCGGGGGCGCGGACTGAAGCTTTCTTT	CASSSGARTEAFF
NA	TRBV14	TRBJ2-7	few	TGTGCCAGCAGCCAATGGATAACCCCATTCTACGAGCAGTACTTC	CASSQWITPFYEQYF
NA	TRBV28	TRBJ2-6	NA	TGTGCCAGCAGTTTAGGGGGAAGACCGTCCCCCTCTGGGGCCAACGTCCTGACTTTC	CASSLGGRPSPSGANVLTF
NA	TRBV5-4	TRBJ1-5	NA	TGTGCCAGCAGCGATGGCGGGAGGAGTTCGGGTCAGCCCCAGCATTTT	CASSDGGRSSGQPQHF
NA	TRBV20-1	TRBJ2-5	once	TGCAGTGGCCAGTACGAAGAGACCCAGTACTTC	CSGQYEETQYF
TRBD1	TRBV6-1	TRBJ1-5	NA	TGTGCCAGCAGTCCCGCGACAGGGATGCCCCAGCATTTT	CASSPATGMPQHF
TRBD2	TRBV6-5	TRBJ2-7	NA	TGTGCCAGCAGTTCCCGACTAGCGGGAGGGGTTCTACAGTACTTC	CASSSRLAGGVLQYF
NA	TRBV29-1	TRBJ2-3	NA	TGCAGCGTTGAAGTGCCCGGAGACACAGATACGCAGTATTTT	CSVEVPGDTDTQYF
NA	TRBV5-4	TRBJ1-2	NA	TGTGCCAGCAGCTTGAAAGGTGGGACTGGTTCGGAGGGCTACACCTTC	CASSLKGGTGSEGYTF
TRBD2	TRBV5-5	TRBJ2-7	NA	TGTGCCAGCAGCTATAGAGCGGGGAGCTCCTACGAGCAGTACTTC	CASSYRAGSSYEQYF
TRBD1	TRBV7-2	TRBJ2-7	few	TGTGCCAGCAGCTTAGGAGGCGGGACAGGGGCTTACGAGCAGTACTTC	CASSLGGGTGAYEQYF
NA	TRBV7-6	TRBJ2-5	NA	TGTGCCAGCAGCTTAGCGGGGAACCAAGAGACCCAGTACTTC	CASSLAGNQETQYF
NA	TRBV7-3	TRBJ2-5	NA	TGTGCCAGCAGCCCCTCTACCCTTGAGACCCAGTACTTC	CASSPSTLETQYF
NA	TRBV5-1	TRBJ1-4	NA	TGCGCCAGCAGCTTTGTTGGACAGAATAATGAAAAACTGTTTTTT	CASSFVGQNNEKLFF
TRBD2	TRBV10-2	TRBJ2-1	NA	TGCGCCAGCAGTGATTGGCGGGGGAGCTCCTACAATGAGCAGTTCTTC	CASSDWRGSSYNEQFF
NA	TRBV9	TRBJ1-3	NA	TGTGCCAGCAGCTCCTCAGGGAGCTCTGGAAACACCATATATTTT	CASSSSGSSGNTIYF
NA	TRBV6-1	TRBJ2-3	NA	TGTGCCAGCAGTGATCAAGCCGGGGCAGGGAGATTGGATACGCAGTATTTT	CASSDQAGAGRLDTQYF
TRBD1	TRBV5-6	TRBJ1-1	NA	TGTGCCAGCAGCCCACTACAGGGGCGTGCTTTCTTT	CASSPLQGRAFF
NA	TRBV18	TRBJ1-1	few	TGTGCCAGCTCACCGACAGTGAACACTGAAGCTTTCTTT	CASSPTVNTEAFF
TRBD1	TRBV19	TRBJ2-6	NA	TGTGCCAGTAGCGCGAACAGGGGGCCGCATCCATTCTCTGGGGCCAACGTCCTGACTTTC	CASSANRGPHPFSGANVLTF
TRBD2	TRBV5-1	TRBJ2-7	NA	TGCGCCAGCAGCTTGGTTAGCGGGAACTCCTACGAGCAGTACTTC	CASSLVSGNSYEQYF
TRBD1	TRBV18	TRBJ1-1	NA	TGTGCCAGCTCACCAGGACAGGGGGCGTTGAACACTGAAGCTTTCTTT	CASSPGQGALNTEAFF
NA	TRBV30	TRBJ1-1	NA	TGTGCCTGGAGTAGACGGGGCACTGAAGCTTTCTTT	CAWSRRGTEAFF
TRBD2	TRBV5-1	TRBJ2-3	NA	TGCGCCAGCCAAATTCCGGGGGGAGATACGCAGTATTTT	CASQIPGGDTQYF